A selection of T cell receptor beta chains follows, all from one sample in a study of OX40 agonist ivuxolimab in advanced cancers. The assay was immunoSEQ multiplex PCR, and TCRdb's table has in-frame clones only and misses some. This table holds 75,000 to 100,000 clones, 90% to 95% found once. The material was CD4+ or CD8+ T cells sorted from blood, obtained in a trial of the OX40 agonist ivuxolimab. These receptors came from an adult with an advanced solid tumor such as melanoma, head and neck, liver or kidney cancer. The CDR3 runs from the conserved cysteine through the conserved F or W. The D gene is left open where the match is weak. Size values are once, few and many counts, or a class for expanded clones, and some rows have none.

>TRBV11-2|NA|TRBJ2-1|TRBD2
TGTGCCAGCAGCTTGGGACTAGCGGGTTCCGGGGAGCAGTTCTTC
CASSLGLAGSGEQFF
>TRBV28|NA|TRBJ1-5|NA
TGTGCCAGCAGTTTCTCGGGGAATGGCAATCAGCCCCAGCATTTT
CASSFSGNGNQPQHF
>TRBV7-6|NA|TRBJ2-3|TRBD2
TGTGCCAGCAGCCCCCGGACTAGCGGGAGGGGGCAGGCTCCGAGCACAGATACGCAGTATTTT
CASSPRTSGRGQAPSTDTQYF
>TRBV19|NA|TRBJ2-5|TRBD2
TGTGCCAGTAGTCCGGGACTAGCGACTACCGAGACCCAGTACTTC
CASSPGLATTETQYF
>TRBV16|NA|TRBJ2-7|NA
TGTGCCAGCAGCCGAGGGACTCCTTACGAGCAGTACTTC
CASSRGTPYEQYF
>TRBV7-9|NA|TRBJ2-5|TRBD1
TGTGCCAGCAGCTTACGGGCGACAGGGAAAGAGACCCAGTACTTC
CASSLRATGKETQYF
>TRBV6-6|NA|TRBJ1-5|NA
TGTGCCAGCAGACAGCCCAATCAGCCCCAGCATTTT
CASRQPNQPQHF
>TRBV5-4|NA|TRBJ2-5|NA
TGTGCCAGCAGCCTCGGGATTCTCCAAAGGGAGACCCAGTACTTC
CASSLGILQRETQYF
>TRBV7-3|NA|TRBJ2-2|TRBD2
TGTGCCAGCAGCCAAGCGGGAGGGGGCTCCGGGGAGCTGTTTTTT
CASSQAGGGSGELFF
>TRBV10-3|NA|TRBJ2-7|TRBD2
TGTGCCATTCTAGCGGGGGAGGCCTACGAGCAGTACTTC
CAILAGEAYEQYF
>TRBV19|NA|TRBJ2-5|NA
TGTGCCAGTAGGGGGACTTTTCAAGAGACCCAGTACTTC
CASRGTFQETQYF
>TRBV5-4|NA|TRBJ2-7|TRBD1
TGTGCCAGCAGCTTGCCCCGACAGGGGGGCTACGAGCAGTACTTC
CASSLPRQGGYEQYF
>TRBV5-4|NA|TRBJ2-7|NA
TGTGCCAGCAGCTTGGTCCAGACCTACGAGCAGTACTTC
CASSLVQTYEQYF
>TRBV29-1|few|TRBJ1-3|NA
TGCAGCGTTGAAGATGGCCGGGACGGGGGGAACACCATATATTTT
CSVEDGRDGGNTIYF
>TRBV5-1|NA|TRBJ2-2|NA
TGCGCCAGCAGCTTGGGGCAAGCGGGCGGGGAGCTGTTTTTT
CASSLGQAGGELFF